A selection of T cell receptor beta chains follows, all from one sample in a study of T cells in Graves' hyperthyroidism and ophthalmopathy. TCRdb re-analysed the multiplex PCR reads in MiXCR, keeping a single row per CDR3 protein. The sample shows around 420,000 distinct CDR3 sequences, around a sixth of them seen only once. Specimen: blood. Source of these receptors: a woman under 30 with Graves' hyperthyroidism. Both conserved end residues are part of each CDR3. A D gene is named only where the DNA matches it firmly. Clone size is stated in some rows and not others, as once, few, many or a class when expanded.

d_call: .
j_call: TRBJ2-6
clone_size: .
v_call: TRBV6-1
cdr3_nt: TGTGCCAGCAGCCGCCAGGGTCGTACTGGGGCCAACGTCCTGACTTTC
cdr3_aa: CASSRQGRTGANVLTF

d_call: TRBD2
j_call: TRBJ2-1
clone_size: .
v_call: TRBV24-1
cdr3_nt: TGTGCCACCAGTGACCCGGGACTAGCGGGAGTAGGGGAGCAGTTCTTC
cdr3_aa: CATSDPGLAGVGEQFF

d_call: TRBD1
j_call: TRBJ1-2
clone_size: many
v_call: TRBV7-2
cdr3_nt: TGTGCCAGCAGCCCGGACAGGGGGCGTTGGGGCTACACCTTC
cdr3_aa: CASSPDRGRWGYTF

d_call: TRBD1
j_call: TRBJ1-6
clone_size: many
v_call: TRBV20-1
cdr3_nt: TGCAGTGCTAGGCAAACAGGGGTCGGGAATTCACCCCTCCACTTT
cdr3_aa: CSARQTGVGNSPLHF

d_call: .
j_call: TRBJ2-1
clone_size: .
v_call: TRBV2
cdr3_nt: TGTGCCAGCACCCCCCCCCCCAGTGAGCAGTTCTTC
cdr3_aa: CASTPPPSEQFF

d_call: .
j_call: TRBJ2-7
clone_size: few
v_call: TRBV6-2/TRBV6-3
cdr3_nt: TGTGCCAGCAGTTACGTTTGGAACGAGCAGTACTTC
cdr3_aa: CASSYVWNEQYF

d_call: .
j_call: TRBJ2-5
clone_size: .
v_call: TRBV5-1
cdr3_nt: TGCGCCAGCAGCTTGGCGTCGGTAGGAGAGACCCAGTACTTC
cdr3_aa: CASSLASVGETQYF

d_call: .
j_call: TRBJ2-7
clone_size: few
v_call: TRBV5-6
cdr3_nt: TGTGCCAGCAGCTTGTCTCTAAACGAGCAGTACTTC
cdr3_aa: CASSLSLNEQYF

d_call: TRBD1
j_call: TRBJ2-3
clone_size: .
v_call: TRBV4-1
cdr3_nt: TGCGCCAGCAGCCAACCGGACAGGGACTCAGATACGCAGTATTTT
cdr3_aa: CASSQPDRDSDTQYF

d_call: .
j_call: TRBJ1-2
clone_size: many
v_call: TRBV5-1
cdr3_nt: TGCGCCAGCAGCTTGGACAGACGAGCTAACTATGGCTACACCTTC
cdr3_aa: CASSLDRRANYGYTF

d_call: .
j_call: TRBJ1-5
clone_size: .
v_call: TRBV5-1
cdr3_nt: TGCGCCAGCAGCTTGGGGCAGGGTAGAAGCAGCAATCAGCCCCAGCATTTT
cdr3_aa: CASSLGQGRSSNQPQHF

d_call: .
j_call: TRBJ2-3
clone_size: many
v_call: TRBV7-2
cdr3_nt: TGTGCCAGCAGCTTTGGTAGGGGCGCCGCGAATACGCAGTATTTT
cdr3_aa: CASSFGRGAANTQYF